This TCR beta chain was retrieved from a study of blood T cell repertoires in COVID-19. Across the study: The United States, Italy and Spain provided the acute and convalescent COVID-19 samples.

The CDR3 is 15 amino acids. The assay was immunoSEQ multiplex PCR, and TCRdb's table has in-frame clones only and misses some. The sample yields about 180,000 clones, more than 75% seen once. The J gene is TRBJ2-1, the V gene TRBV21-1; the table's TRBD1 call for D was not verified on the DNA. TRBV21-1 is a listed pseudogene. This TCR came from a person aged 65 to 85 with COVID-19, enrolled during active disease. The sample was peripheral blood. The CDR3 DNA reads TGTGCCAGCAGCAAAGTGGTTTGTGGGGGCGATGAGCAGTTCTTC. Encoded protein: CASSKVVCGGDEQFF.